This T cell receptor beta chain was documented in a study of beta chain features in type 1 diabetes. Study-wide results and caveats: A moderate, significant TCRB CDR3 shortening appeared in type 1 diabetes across four CD4+ subsets.

Sorted populations were all over 95% pure. This CDR3 contains 15 residues. Per germline, CDR1 SGHTA and CDR2 FQGNSA. The V end lost 1 base, the J end lost 3 bases, and 10 bases lay between the germline ends. The isolated RNA, all of it, was reverse transcribed, so expressed TCRB transcripts were what got sequenced. Method: immunoSEQ multiplex PCR; TCRdb's copy keeps in-frame clones and lacks some. Among 25,000 to 30,000 clones, 56% were seen once, and the ten largest hold 1.3% to 1.5%. As concerns this clone: Antigen: not known.

The sample consisted of Tregs from blood. The clonotype originates from a woman aged 18-29 years with type 1 diabetes. J is TRBJ1-5 and V is TRBV7-2; D is ambiguous. The CDR3: CASSLGRGYNQPQHF. CDR3 DNA: TGTGCCAGCAGCTTAGGTCGGGGTTACAATCAGCCCCAGCATTTT. Drawing the rest from reference TRBV7-2 and TRBJ1-5, the complete variable domain is GAGVSQSPSNKVTEKGKDVELRCDPISGHTALYWYRQSLGQGLEFLIYFQGNSAPDKSGLPSDRFSAERTGGSVSTLTIQRTQQEDSAVYLCASSLGRGYNQPQHFGDGTRLSIL.